The T cell receptor beta chain under discussion was sequenced for a study of T cell changes during pregnancy in multiple sclerosis. The table came from immunoSEQ multiplex PCR; TCRdb's copy has only in-frame clones and leaves some out. The table has more than 70,000 clones, 85% to 95% seen once. Germline CDR1 SGHNT, CDR2 YYREEE (reference sequence). V shed 0 bases and J shed 4 bases, with 14 bases lying between them. The CDR3 runs 15 residues. In its sample, this clone was seen once. The source was peripheral blood, collected before pregnancy. The J gene is TRBJ2-7, the V gene TRBV5-4, with a possible D match to TRBD2 (5 bases). The receptor was derived from a female donor with multiple sclerosis, enrolled in a pregnancy study. The CDR3, as DNA: TGTGCCAGCAGCTTGGTCCCCGGGATCCTGTACGAGCAGTACTTC. It encodes CASSLVPGILYEQYF.